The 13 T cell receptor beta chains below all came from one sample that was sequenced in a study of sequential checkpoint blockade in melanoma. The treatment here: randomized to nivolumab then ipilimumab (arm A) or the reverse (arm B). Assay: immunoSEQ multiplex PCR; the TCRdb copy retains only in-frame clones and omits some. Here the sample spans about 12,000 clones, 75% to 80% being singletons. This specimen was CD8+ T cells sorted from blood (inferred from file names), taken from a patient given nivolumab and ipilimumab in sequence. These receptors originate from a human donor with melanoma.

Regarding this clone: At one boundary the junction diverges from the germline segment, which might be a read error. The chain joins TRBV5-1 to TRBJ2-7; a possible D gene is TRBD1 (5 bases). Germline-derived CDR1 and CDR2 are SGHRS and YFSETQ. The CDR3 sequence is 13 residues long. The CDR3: CASSSIGVHEQYF. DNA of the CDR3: TGTGCCAGCAGCTCCATAGGGGTCCACGAGCAGTACTTC. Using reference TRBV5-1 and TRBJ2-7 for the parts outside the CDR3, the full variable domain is KAGVTQTPRYLIKTRGQQVTLSCSPISGHRSVSWYQQTPGQGLQFLFEYFSETQRNKGNFPGRFSGRQFSNSRSEMNVSTLELGDSALYLCASSSIGVHEQYFGPGTRLTVT.

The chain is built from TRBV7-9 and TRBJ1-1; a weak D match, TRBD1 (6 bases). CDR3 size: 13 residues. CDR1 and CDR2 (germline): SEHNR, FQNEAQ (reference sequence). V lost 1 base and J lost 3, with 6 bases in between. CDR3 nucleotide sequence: TGTGCCAGCAGCTTAGGGGGGCACACTGAAGCTTTCTTT. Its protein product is CASSLGGHTEAFF.

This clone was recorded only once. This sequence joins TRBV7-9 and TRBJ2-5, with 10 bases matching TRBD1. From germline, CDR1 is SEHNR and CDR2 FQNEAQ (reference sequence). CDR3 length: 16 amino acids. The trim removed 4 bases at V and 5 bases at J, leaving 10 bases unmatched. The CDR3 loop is CASSSGGTGVEETQYF. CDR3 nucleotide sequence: TGTGCCAGCAGCTCAGGGGGGACAGGGGTTGAGGAGACCCAGTACTTC.

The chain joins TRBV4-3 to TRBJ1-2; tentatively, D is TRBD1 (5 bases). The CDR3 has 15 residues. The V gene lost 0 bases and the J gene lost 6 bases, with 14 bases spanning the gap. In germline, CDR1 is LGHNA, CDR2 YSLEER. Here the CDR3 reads CASSQEWQGRDGYTF. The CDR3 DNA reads TGCGCCAGCAGCCAAGAGTGGCAGGGTAGGGATGGCTACACCTTC.

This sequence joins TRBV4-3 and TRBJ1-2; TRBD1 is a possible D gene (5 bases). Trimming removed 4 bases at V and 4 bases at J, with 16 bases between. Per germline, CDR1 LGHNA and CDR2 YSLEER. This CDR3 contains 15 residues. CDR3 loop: CASSPSGTGVYGYTF. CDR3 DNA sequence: TGCGCCAGCAGCCCCTCTGGAACGGGGGTCTATGGCTACACCTTC.

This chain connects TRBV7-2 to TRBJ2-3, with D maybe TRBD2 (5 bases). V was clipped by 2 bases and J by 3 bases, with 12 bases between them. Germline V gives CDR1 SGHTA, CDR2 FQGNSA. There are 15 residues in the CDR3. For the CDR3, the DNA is TGTGCCAGCAGCTTATCTTCGGGGATAACAGATACGCAGTATTTT. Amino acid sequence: CASSLSSGITDTQYF.

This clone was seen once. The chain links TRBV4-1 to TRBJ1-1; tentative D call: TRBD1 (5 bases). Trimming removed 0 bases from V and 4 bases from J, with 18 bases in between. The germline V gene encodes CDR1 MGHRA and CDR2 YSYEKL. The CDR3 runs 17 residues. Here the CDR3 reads CASSQDGPQVTSTEAFF. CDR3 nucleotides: TGCGCCAGCAGCCAAGACGGCCCACAGGTTACCTCCACTGAAGCTTTCTTT.

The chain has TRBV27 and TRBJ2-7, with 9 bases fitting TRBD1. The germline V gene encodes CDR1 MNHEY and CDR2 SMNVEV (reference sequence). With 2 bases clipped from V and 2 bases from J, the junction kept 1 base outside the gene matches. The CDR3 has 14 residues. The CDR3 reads CASSLRDRAYEQYF. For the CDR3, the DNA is TGTGCCAGCAGTTTACGGGACAGGGCCTACGAGCAGTACTTC.

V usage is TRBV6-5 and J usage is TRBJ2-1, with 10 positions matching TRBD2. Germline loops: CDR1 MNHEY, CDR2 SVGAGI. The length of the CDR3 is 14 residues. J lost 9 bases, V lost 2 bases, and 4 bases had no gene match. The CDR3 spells CASSYLAGAGEQFF. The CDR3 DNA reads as TGTGCCAGCAGTTACCTAGCGGGAGCTGGTGAGCAGTTCTTC.

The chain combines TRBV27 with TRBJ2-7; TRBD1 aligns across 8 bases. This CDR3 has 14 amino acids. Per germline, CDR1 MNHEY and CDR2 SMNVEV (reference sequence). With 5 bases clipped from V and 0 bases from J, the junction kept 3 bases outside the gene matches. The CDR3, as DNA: TGTGCCAGCAGTGGGACAGGCAACTCCTACGAGCAGTACTTC. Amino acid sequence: CASSGTGNSYEQYF.

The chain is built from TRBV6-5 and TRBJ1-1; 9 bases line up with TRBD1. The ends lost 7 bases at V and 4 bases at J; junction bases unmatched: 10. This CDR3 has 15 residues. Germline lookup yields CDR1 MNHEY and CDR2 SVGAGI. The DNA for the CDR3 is TGTGCCAGCACCGGCCCGGGACAGGGAGGCACTGAAGCTTTCTTT. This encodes CASTGPGQGGTEAFF.

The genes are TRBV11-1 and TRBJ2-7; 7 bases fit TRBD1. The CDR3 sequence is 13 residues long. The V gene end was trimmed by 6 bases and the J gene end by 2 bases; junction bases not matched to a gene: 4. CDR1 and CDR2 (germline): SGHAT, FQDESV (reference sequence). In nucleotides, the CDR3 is TGTGCCAGCAGTACGGGACAGACCTACGAGCAGTACTTC. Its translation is CASSTGQTYEQYF.

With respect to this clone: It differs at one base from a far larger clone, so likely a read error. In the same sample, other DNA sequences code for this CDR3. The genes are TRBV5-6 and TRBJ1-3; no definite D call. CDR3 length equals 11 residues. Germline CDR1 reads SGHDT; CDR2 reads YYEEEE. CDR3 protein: CASILLNTIYF. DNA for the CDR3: TGTGCCAGCATCTTGCTCAACACCATATATTTT.